This T cell receptor beta chain was profiled in a study of type 1 regulatory T cells. Study summary: This in vitro CD4 product, T-allo10, is enriched for Tr1 cells and alloantigen-specific. Study conclusions and caveats: Compared with non-type 1 regulatory T cells, type 1 regulatory T cells showed a more restricted TCR repertoire.

In regard to this clonotype: Its antigen remains unknown.

TCRdb independently ran MiXCR on the reads; one entry per CDR3 protein. The sample has about 69,000 distinct CDR3 sequences; roughly 20% are singletons. Germline CDR1 SQVTM, CDR2 ANQGSEA. J lost 4 bases, V lost 7 bases, and 4 bases had no gene match. The CDR3 contains 12 residues. The source is a human donor in good health. Sequencing input: cultured type 1 regulatory T (Tr1) cells, either the whole culture or a sorted fraction (not recorded which). The V gene is TRBV29-1, the J gene TRBJ2-1; TRBD1 agrees at 7 bases. In DNA, the CDR3 is TGCAGCGCGGGGACAGTATACAATGAGCAGTTCTTC. Its protein is CSAGTVYNEQFF.